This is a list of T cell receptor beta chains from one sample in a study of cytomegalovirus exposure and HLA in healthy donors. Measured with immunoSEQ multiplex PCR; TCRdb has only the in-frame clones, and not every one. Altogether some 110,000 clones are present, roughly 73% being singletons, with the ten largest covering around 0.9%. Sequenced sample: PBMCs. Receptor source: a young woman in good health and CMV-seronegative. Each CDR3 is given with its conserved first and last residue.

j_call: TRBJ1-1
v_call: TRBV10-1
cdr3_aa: CASRAGQGANTEAFF

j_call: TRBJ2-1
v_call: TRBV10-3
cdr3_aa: CAISPLLGQGIFPNEQFF

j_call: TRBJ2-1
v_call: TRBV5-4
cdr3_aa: CASSLSGKVNEQFF

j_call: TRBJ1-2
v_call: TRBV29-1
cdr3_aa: CSVVTWESGYTF

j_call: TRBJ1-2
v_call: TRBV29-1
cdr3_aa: CSVDRASNYGYTF

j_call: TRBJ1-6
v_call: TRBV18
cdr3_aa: CASSPGAGDSPLHF

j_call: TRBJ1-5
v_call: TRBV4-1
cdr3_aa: CASSQDRRNQPQHF

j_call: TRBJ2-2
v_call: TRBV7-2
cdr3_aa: CASSYRAGPLASGELFF

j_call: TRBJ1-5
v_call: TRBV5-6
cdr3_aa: CASSFSGGLKPQHF

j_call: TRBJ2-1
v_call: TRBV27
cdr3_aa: CASRQRRGAYNEQFF

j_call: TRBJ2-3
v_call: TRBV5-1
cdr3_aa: CASSPTSGGRDTQYF

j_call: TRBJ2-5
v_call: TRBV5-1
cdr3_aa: CASSLVPGLQETQYF

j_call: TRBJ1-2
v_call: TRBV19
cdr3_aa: CASIPGLGSYGYTF

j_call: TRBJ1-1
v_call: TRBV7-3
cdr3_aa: CASSSGQGTEAFF

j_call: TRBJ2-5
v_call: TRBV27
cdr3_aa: CASSPTPGQIQETQYF

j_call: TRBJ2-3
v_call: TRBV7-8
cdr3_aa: CASSLFLVAGADTQYF

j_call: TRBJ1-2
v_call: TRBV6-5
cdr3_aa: CASSYSHRGPLYGYTF